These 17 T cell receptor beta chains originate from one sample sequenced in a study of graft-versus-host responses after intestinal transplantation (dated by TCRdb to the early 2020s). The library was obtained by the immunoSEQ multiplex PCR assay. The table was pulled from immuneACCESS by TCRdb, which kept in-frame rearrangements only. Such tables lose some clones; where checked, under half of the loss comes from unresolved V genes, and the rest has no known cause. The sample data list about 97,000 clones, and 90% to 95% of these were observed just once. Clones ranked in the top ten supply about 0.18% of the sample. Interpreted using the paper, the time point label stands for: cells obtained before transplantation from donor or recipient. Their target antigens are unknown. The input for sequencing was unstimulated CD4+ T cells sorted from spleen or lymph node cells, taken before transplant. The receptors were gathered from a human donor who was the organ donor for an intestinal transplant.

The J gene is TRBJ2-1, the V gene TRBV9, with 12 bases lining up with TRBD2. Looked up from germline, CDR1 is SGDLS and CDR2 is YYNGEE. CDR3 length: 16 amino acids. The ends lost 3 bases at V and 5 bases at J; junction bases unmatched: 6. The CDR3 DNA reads TGTGCCAGCAGCGGAAGACTAGCGGGGGAAAACAATGAGCAGTTCTTC. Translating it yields CASSGRLAGENNEQFF.

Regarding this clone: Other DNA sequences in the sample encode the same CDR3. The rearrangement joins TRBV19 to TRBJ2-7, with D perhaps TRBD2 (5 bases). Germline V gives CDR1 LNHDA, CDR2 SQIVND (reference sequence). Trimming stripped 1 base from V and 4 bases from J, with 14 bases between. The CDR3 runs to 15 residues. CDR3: CASSIAPGVGYEQYF. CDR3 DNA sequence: TGTGCCAGTAGTATAGCCCCCGGGGTAGGATACGAGCAGTACTTC.

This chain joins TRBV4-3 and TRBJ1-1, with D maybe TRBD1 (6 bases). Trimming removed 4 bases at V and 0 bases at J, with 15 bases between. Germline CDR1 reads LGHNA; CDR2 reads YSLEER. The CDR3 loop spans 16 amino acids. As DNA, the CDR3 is TGCGCCAGCAGCCCCCAGGGAGGGGGGCTGAACACTGAAGCTTTCTTT. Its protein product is CASSPQGGGLNTEAFF.

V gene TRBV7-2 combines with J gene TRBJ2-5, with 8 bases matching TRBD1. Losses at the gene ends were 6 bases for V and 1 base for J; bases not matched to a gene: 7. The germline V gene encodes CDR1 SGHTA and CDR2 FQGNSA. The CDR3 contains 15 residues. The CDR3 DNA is TGTGCCAGCAGGGCAGGGGGCATCCCCCAAGAGACCCAGTACTTC. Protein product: CASRAGGIPQETQYF. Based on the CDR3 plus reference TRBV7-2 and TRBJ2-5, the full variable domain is GAGVSQSPSNKVTEKGKDVELRCDPISGHTALYWYRQSLGQGLEFLIYFQGNSAPDKSGLPSDRFSAERTGGSVSTLTIQRTQQEDSAVYLCASRAGGIPQETQYFGPGTRLLVL.

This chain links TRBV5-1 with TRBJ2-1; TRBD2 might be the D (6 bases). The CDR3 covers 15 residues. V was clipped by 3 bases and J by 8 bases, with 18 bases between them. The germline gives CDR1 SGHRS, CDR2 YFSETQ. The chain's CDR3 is CASSYTTSPIDEQFF. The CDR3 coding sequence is TGCGCCAGCAGCTATACGACTAGTCCCATCGATGAGCAGTTCTTC.

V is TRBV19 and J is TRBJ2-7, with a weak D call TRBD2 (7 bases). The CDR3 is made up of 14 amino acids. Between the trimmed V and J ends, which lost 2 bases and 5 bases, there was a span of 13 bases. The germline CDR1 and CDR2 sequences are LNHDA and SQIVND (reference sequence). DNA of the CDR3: TGTGCCAGTAGTATATCCCGCGGGGGCCACGAGCAGTACTTC. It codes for CASSISRGGHEQYF.

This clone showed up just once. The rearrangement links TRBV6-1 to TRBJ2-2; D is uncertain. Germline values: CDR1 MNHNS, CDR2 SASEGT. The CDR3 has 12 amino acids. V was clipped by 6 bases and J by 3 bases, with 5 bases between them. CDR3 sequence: CASSSYTGELFF. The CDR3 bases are TGTGCCAGCAGCTCCTACACCGGGGAGCTGTTTTTT.

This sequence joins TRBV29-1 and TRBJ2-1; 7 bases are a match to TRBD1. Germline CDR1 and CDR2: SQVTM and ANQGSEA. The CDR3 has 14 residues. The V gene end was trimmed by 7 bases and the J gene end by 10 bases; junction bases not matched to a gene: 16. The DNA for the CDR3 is TGCAGCGCCCACAGGGGCCGCGTGGATGGAGAGCAGTTCTTC. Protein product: CSAHRGRVDGEQFF.

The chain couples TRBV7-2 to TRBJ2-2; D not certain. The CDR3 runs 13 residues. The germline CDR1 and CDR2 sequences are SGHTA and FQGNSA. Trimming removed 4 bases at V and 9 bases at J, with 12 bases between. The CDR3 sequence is CASSSLPDRELFF. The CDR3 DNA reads TGTGCCAGCAGCTCCCTACCAGACAGGGAGCTGTTTTTT.

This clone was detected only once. In DNA, the CDR3 is TGTGCCAGCAGCGTAGGACCTGGACCCGGAGGCTATGGCTACACCTTC. As protein: CASSVGPGPGGYGYTF. The genes are TRBV9 and TRBJ1-2, with D hard to call. Germline V CDR1 and CDR2: SGDLS, YYNGEE. Trimming removed 0 bases from V and 4 bases from J, with 16 bases in between. There are 16 residues in the CDR3.

The CDR3 DNA sequence: TGTGCCAGCAGTTTAGCAGGACCCGGGGCCCAGTACTTC. Amino acids: CASSLAGPGAQYF. This chain links TRBV28 with TRBJ2-5, with a weak D call TRBD2 (5 bases). V shed 2 bases and J shed 9 bases, with 13 bases lying between them. The CDR3 has 13 amino acids. From germline, CDR1 is MDHEN and CDR2 SYDVKM.

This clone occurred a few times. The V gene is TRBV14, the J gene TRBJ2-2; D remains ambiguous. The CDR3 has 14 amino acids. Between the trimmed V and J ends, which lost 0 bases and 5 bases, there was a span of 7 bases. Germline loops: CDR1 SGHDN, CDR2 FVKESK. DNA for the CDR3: TGTGCCAGCAGCCAAGATATCGGTACCGGGGAGCTGTTTTTT. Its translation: CASSQDIGTGELFF.

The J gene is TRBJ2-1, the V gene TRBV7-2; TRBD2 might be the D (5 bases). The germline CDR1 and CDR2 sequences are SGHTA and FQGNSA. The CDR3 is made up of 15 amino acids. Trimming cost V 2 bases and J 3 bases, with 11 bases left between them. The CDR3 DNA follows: TGTGCCAGCAGCTTAAGGAGGTATCTCTACAATGAGCAGTTCTTC. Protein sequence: CASSLRRYLYNEQFF.

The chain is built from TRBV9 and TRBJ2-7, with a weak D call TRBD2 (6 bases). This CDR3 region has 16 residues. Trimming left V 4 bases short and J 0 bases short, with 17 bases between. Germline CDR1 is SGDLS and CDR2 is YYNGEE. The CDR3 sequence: CASSPAGSGYSYEQYF. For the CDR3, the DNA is TGTGCCAGCAGCCCGGCGGGGAGTGGGTACTCCTACGAGCAGTACTTC.

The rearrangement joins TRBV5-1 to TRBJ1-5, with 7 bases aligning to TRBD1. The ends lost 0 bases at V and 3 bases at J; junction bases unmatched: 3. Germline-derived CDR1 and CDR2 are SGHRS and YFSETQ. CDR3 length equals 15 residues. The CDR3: CASSLADRVNQPQHF. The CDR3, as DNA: TGCGCCAGCAGCTTGGCAGACAGGGTCAATCAGCCCCAGCATTTT.

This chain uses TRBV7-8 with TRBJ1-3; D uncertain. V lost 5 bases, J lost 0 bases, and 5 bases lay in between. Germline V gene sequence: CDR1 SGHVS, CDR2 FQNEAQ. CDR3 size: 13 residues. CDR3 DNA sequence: TGTGCCAGCAGCATTCTCTCTGGAAACACCATATATTTT. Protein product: CASSILSGNTIYF.

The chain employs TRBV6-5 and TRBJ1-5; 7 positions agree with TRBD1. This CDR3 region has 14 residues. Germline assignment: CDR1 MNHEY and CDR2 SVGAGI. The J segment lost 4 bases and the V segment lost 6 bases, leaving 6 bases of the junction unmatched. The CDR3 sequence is CASSPTGENQPQHF. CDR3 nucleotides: TGTGCCAGCAGCCCCACAGGGGAAAATCAGCCCCAGCATTTT.